Below, 16 T cell receptor beta chains from the same sample are listed, as sequenced in a study of regulatory and conventional T cells in RAG deficiency. Conventional CD4+ T cells were sorted from blood as CD25-low CD127-high cells. Data came from immunoSEQ multiplex PCR; TCRdb stores just in-frame clones and leaves some out. The top ten clones hold roughly 0.35% of a sample with roughly 30,000 clones, about 96% of them seen once. This sample was shared with a second study, whose subject was regulatory T cells. That work contributes: Primers: 52 TRBV forward and 13 TRBJ reverse.

Source material: CD25- CD4+ T cells sorted from blood. The source is a human donor in good health.

The chain couples TRBV29-1 to TRBJ1-1, with no clear D. Germline CDR1 reads SQVTM; CDR2 reads ANQGSEA. CDR3 length: 11 amino acids. V lost 4 bases, J lost 1 base, and 4 bases lay in between. Here the CDR3 DNA reads TGCAGCGTTGCCAGGAACACTGAAGCTTTCTTT. It yields the protein CSVARNTEAFF.

This clone appeared a single time. The gene calls are TRBV4-2 and TRBJ2-5, with TRBD2 identical over 13 bases. With V trimmed by 0 bases and J by 5 bases, 12 bases remained unmatched. Germline loops: CDR1 LGHNA, CDR2 YNFKEQ. The CDR3 has 19 residues. The CDR3 DNA sequence: TGTGCCAGCAGCCAAGACTTACTAGCGGGGGGGCCATCGGTGGAGACCCAGTACTTC. The encoded protein is CASSQDLLAGGPSVETQYF.

The chain combines TRBV6-6 with TRBJ1-1, with D possibly being TRBD1 (6 bases). The germline V gene encodes CDR1 MNHNY and CDR2 SVGAGI (reference sequence). The ends were cut back, 1 base at V and 5 bases at J, with 14 bases in the middle. CDR3 length: 15 residues. The CDR3 here is CASSYYPGQGTEAFF. The CDR3 DNA reads TGTGCCAGCAGTTACTACCCGGGCCAGGGGACTGAAGCTTTCTTT.

V gene TRBV25-1 combines with J gene TRBJ1-5; D gene unclear. Deletions cut 5 bases from V and 0 bases from J, with 8 bases between. The CDR3 has 14 amino acids. The V gene's germline CDR1 is MGHDK and CDR2 SYGVNS. The CDR3 nucleotides read TGTGCCAGCAGTTTAGCTTATAGCAATCAGCCCCAGCATTTT. Translating gives CASSLAYSNQPQHF. The whole variable domain, remainder taken from reference TRBV25-1 and TRBJ1-5, is EADIYQTPRYLVIGTGKKITLECSQTMGHDKMYWYQQDPGMELHLIHYSYGVNSTEKGDLSSESTVSRIRTEHFPLTLESARPSHTSQYLCASSLAYSNQPQHFGDGTRLSIL.

The chain uses TRBV5-4 and TRBJ2-7; 9 nucleotides match TRBD2. The germline V gene encodes CDR1 SGHNT and CDR2 YYREEE (reference sequence). This CDR3 has 17 amino acids. J was trimmed by 4 bases and V by 3 bases; bases with no gene match: 14. The CDR3 DNA sequence: TGTGCCAGCAGCTCTAAACAGTCTAGCGGGGAACTATACGAGCAGTACTTC. It is translated as CASSSKQSSGELYEQYF.

This chain joins TRBV7-3 and TRBJ2-3; D gene ambiguous. Germline assignment: CDR1 SGHTA and CDR2 FQGTGA. CDR3 length: 14 residues. V gave up 2 bases and J gave up 3 bases, with 9 bases separating them. The CDR3 DNA is TGTGCCAGCAGCTTACGGTCACAGACAGATACGCAGTATTTT. As protein: CASSLRSQTDTQYF.

CDR3 sequence reads: CASSAPGLVTDTQYF. CDR3 DNA sequence: TGTGCCAGCAGCGCCCCGGGACTAGTCACAGATACGCAGTATTTT. V and J are TRBV5-6 and TRBJ2-3, with 8 bases that match TRBD2. The ends lost 4 bases at V and 2 bases at J; junction bases unmatched: 6. CDR1 SGHDT and CDR2 YYEEEE come from the germline V gene. The CDR3 spans 15 residues. The full variable domain, in which reference TRBV5-6 and TRBJ2-3 provide the parts outside the CDR3, is DAGVTQSPTHLIKTRGQQVTLRCSPKSGHDTVSWYQQALGQGPQFIFQYYEEEERQRGNFPDRFSGHQFPNYSSELNVNALLLGDSALYLCASSAPGLVTDTQYFGPGTRLTVL.

The chain uses TRBV5-6 and TRBJ2-1, with 9 bases matching TRBD2. With 0 bases clipped from V and 3 bases from J, the junction kept 4 bases outside the gene matches. The CDR3 covers 16 residues. The germline V gene has CDR1 SGHDT and CDR2 YYEEEE. This chain's CDR3 is CASSLVAGGFYNEQFF. The DNA of the CDR3 is TGTGCCAGCAGCTTGGTTGCGGGAGGGTTCTACAATGAGCAGTTCTTC.

The genes are TRBV12-5 and TRBJ2-7, with D maybe TRBD2 (6 bases). CDR1 is LGHNT, CDR2 FRNRAP, per germline. V lost 0 bases and J 4 bases, leaving 13 bases between the germline ends. This CDR3 is built from 15 residues. CDR3 amino acids: CASGLVLKGRYEQYF. CDR3 in DNA: TGTGCTAGTGGTTTGGTACTTAAGGGGAGGTACGAGCAGTACTTC.

V and J are TRBV10-3 and TRBJ2-7; tentative D call: TRBD1 (6 bases). The CDR3 is made up of 14 amino acids. V was trimmed by 3 bases and J by 3 bases, leaving 12 bases between them. The V gene's germline CDR1 is ENHRY and CDR2 SYGVKD. CDR3 in DNA: TGTGCCATCAGTGACACGGACAGACTCTACGAGCAGTACTTC. Residues: CAISDTDRLYEQYF.

Of note for this clone: The sample contains more than one DNA sequence encoding this CDR3. This chain uses TRBV6-6 with TRBJ1-6; D ambiguous. This CDR3 contains 14 residues. The germline CDR1 and CDR2 sequences are MNHNY and SVGAGI (reference sequence). V shed 0 bases and J shed 5 bases, with 5 bases lying between them. DNA for the CDR3: TGTGCCAGCAGTTACTCAGAGGATAATTCACCCCTCCACTTT. It translates to CASSYSEDNSPLHF.

DNA for the CDR3: TGCAGCGTTGCGGAGGTTAGGGACCGGGACAGCGTCACAGATACGCAGTATTTT. Translated: CSVAEVRDRDSVTDTQYF. V gene TRBV29-1 combines with J gene TRBJ2-3; TRBD1 agrees at 7 bases. Germline trimming cut 4 bases from V and 2 bases from J; bases unmatched to any gene: 18. Germline assignment: CDR1 SQVTM and CDR2 ANQGSEA. The CDR3 loop spans 18 amino acids.

The sample holds one count of this clone. The chain employs TRBV6-5 and TRBJ1-5, with 9 bases identical to TRBD1. The CDR3 length is 15 residues. V shed 5 bases, J shed 4 bases, and the junction held 6 bases outside the gene matches. From germline, CDR1 is MNHEY and CDR2 SVGAGI. CDR3 region: CASSPGTGRNQPQHF. The CDR3 DNA reads TGTGCCAGCAGTCCCGGGACAGGGAGAAATCAGCCCCAGCATTTT.

V and J are TRBV6-5 and TRBJ2-1; D possibly corresponds to TRBD2 (6 bases). The CDR3 loop spans 14 amino acids. Trimming removed 1 base at V and 12 bases at J, with 16 bases between. Germline loops: CDR1 MNHEY, CDR2 SVGAGI. Here the CDR3 DNA reads TGTGCCAGCAGTTACTATGGGGGTAACGGGGGGCAGTTCTTC. Protein: CASSYYGGNGGQFF.

The CDR3 loop is CASSLGHGGDSYEQYF. Written as DNA, the CDR3 is TGCGCCAGCAGCTTGGGTCATGGCGGAGACTCCTACGAGCAGTACTTC. V usage is TRBV5-1 and J usage is TRBJ2-7; D remains ambiguous. Trimming stripped 0 bases from V and 0 bases from J, with 13 bases between. The CDR3 totals 16 residues. The germline V gene encodes CDR1 SGHRS and CDR2 YFSETQ.

V gene TRBV27 combines with J gene TRBJ2-7, with 7 bases matching TRBD2. The CDR3 covers 15 residues. V was pared by 6 bases and J by 4 bases, with 12 bases of the junction left unmatched. In germline, CDR1 is MNHEY, CDR2 SMNVEV (reference sequence). The CDR3 region is CASRSGLPGGYEQYF. Here the CDR3 DNA reads TGTGCCAGCAGATCGGGACTCCCGGGAGGATACGAGCAGTACTTC.